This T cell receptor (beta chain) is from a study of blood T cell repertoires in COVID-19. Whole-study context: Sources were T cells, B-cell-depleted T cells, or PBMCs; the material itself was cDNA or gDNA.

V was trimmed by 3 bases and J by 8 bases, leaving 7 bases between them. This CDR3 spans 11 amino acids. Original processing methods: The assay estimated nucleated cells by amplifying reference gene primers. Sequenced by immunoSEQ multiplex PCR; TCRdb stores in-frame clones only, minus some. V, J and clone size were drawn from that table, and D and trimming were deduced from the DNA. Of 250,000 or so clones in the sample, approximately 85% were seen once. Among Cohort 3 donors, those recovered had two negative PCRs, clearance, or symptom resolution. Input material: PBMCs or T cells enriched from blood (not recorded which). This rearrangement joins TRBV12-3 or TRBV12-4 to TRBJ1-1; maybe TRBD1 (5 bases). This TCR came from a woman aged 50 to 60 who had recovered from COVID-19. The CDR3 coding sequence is TGTGCCAGCAGTTTCCGACAGGAAGCTTTCTTT. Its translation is CASSFRQEAFF.